By sample fraction, the clone carrying this TCR delta chain is medium-sized (0.01 to 0.1%). Being one base from a much bigger clone, this may be a read error. Other DNA variants within this sample encode the same CDR3. This record comes from a study of gamma-delta T cells after stem cell transplantation. TCRdb re-called the RT-PCR reads using CATT. The sample has 960 or so delta-chain clones, 3% to 4.5% seen once. This sequence originates from a human donor. It is not recorded whose cells these are; they may come from a transplant donor. The specimen sequenced was gamma-delta T cells.

The CDR3 loop is CACDTLGDKKSKFIF. CDR3 bases: TGTGCCTGTGACACCTTGGGGGATAAGAAGAGTAAATTCATTTTT. The V and J genes are TRDV2 and TRDJ1; the match to TRDD3 covers 9 bases. This CDR3 is 15 amino acids long. CDR1 and CDR2 (germline): GEAIGNYY, EKD.